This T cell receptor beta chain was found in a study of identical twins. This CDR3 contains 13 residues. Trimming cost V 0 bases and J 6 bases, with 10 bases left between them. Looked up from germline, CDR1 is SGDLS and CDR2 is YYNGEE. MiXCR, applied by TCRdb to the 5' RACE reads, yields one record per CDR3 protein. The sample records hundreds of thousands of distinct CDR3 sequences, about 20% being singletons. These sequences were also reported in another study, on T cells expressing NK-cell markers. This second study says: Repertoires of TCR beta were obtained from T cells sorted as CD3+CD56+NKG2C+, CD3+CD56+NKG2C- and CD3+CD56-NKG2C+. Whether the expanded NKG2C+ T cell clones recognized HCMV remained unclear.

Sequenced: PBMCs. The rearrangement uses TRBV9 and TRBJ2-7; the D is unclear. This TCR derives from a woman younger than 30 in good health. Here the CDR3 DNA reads TGTGCCAGCAGCGTAGCCCCCGCTTCCGAGCAGTACTTC. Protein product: CASSVAPASEQYF.